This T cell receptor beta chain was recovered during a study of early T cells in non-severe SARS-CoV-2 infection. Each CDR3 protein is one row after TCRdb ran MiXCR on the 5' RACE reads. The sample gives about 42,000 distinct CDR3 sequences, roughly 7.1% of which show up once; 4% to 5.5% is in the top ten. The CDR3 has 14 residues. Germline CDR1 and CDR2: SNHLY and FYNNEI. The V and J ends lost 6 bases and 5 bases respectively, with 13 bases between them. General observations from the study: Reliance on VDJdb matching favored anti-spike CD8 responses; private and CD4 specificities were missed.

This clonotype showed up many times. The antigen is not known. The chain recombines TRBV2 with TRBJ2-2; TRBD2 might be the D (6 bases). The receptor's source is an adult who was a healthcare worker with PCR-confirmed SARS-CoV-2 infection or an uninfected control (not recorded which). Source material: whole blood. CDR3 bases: TGTGCCAGCAGGGGCGGGAAGAATACCGGGGAGCTGTTTTTT. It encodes CASRGGKNTGELFF.